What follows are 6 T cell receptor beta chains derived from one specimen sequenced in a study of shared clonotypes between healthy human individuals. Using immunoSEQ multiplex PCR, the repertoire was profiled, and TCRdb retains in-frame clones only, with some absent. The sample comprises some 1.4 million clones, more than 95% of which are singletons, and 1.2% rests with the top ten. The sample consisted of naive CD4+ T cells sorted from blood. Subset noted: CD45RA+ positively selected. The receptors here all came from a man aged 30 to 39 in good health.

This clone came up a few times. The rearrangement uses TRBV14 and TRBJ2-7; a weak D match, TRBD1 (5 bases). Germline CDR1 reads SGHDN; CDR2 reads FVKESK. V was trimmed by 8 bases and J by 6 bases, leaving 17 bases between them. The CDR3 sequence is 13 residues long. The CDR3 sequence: CASWRQGSVEQYF. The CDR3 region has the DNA TGTGCCAGCTGGCGGCAGGGATCAGTCGAGCAGTACTTC.

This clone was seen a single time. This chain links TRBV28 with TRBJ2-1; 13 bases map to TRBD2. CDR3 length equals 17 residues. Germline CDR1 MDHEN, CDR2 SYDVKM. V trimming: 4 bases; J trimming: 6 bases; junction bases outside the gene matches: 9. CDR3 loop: CASSSPEGLAGFNEQFF. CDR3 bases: TGTGCCAGCAGTTCCCCCGAGGGACTAGCGGGATTCAATGAGCAGTTCTTC.

The CDR3 nucleotides read TGTGCCAGCAGTTTAGACCCGAGGCAGGGGGCCTACGAGCAGTACTTC. Its translation is CASSLDPRQGAYEQYF. J is TRBJ2-7 and V is TRBV27; 7 bases line up with TRBD1. The V gene's germline CDR1 is MNHEY and CDR2 SMNVEV (reference sequence). The J segment lost 2 bases and the V segment lost 2 bases, leaving 9 bases of the junction unmatched. CDR3 size: 16 residues.

The CDR3 bases are TGTGCCAGCAGCACCCGTAGGATGGCGCAGTTCTTC. This encodes CASSTRRMAQFF. V usage is TRBV13 and J usage is TRBJ2-1; unclear D gene. V lost 5 bases, J lost 12 bases, and 14 bases lay in between. CDR3 length: 12 amino acids. CDR1 is PRHDT, CDR2 FYEKMQ, per germline (reference sequence).

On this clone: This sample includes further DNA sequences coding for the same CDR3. The DNA for the CDR3 is TGCGCCAGCAGCTTTAGCGGGAGTAACACCGGGGAGCTGTTTTTT. It translates to CASSFSGSNTGELFF. V usage is TRBV5-1 and J usage is TRBJ2-2, with 9 bases aligning to TRBD2. Trimming took 2 bases from V and 2 from J; bases not matched to a gene: 1. The germline CDR1 and CDR2 sequences are SGHRS and YFSETQ. This CDR3 region has 15 residues.

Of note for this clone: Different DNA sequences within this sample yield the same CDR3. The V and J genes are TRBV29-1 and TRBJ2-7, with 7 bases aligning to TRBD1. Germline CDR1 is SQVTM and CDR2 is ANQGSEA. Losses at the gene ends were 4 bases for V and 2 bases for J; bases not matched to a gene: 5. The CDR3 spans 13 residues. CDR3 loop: CSVAPGQPYEQYF. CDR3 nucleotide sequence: TGCAGCGTTGCCCCGGGACAGCCCTACGAGCAGTACTTC.